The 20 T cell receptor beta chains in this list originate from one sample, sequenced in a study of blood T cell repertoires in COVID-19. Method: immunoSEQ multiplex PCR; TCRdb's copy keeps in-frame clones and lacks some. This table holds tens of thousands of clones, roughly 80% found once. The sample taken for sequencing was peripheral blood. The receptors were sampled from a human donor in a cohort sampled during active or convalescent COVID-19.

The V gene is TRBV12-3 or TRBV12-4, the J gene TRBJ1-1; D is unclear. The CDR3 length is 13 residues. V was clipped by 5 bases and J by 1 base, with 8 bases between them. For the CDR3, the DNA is TGTGCCAGCAGTGTAACTAGGAACACTGAAGCTTTCTTT. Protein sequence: CASSVTRNTEAFF.

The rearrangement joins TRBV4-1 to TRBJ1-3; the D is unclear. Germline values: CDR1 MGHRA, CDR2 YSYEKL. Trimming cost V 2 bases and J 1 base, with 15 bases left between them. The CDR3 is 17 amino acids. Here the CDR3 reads CASSQISLGASGNTIYF. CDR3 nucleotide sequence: TGCGCCAGCAGCCAAATCAGCCTGGGAGCTTCTGGAAACACCATATATTTT.

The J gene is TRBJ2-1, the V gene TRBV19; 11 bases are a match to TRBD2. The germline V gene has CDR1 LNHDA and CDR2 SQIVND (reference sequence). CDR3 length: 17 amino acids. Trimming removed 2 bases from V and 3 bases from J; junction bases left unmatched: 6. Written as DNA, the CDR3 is TGTGCCAGTAGTATACTTTCTAGCGGGGGGAACTACAATGAGCAGTTCTTC. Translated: CASSILSSGGNYNEQFF. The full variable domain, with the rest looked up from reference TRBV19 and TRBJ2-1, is DGGITQSPKYLFRKEGQNVTLSCEQNLNHDAMYWYRQDPGQGLRLIYYSQIVNDFQKGDIAEGYSVSREKKESFPLTVTSAQKNPTAFYLCASSILSSGGNYNEQFFGPGTRLTVL.

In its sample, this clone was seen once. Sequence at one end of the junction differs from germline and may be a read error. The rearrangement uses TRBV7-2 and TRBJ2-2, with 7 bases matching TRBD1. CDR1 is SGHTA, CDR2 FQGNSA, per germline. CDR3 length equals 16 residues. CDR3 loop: CASSLAGGQNTGELFF. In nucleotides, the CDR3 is TGTGCCAGCAGTTTAGCAGGGGGACAGAACACCGGGGAGCTGTTTTTT.

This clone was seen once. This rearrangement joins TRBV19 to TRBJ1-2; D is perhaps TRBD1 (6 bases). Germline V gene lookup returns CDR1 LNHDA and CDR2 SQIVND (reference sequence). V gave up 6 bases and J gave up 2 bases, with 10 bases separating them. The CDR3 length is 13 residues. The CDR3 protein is CASRSGQNYGYTF. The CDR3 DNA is TGTGCCAGTAGATCCGGACAGAACTATGGCTACACCTTC.

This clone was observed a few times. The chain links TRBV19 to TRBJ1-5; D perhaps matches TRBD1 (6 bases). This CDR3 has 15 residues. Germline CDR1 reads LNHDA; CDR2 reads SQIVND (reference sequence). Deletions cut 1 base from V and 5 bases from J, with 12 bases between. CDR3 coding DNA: TGTGCCAGTAGTATAGCCAGGGGCGGGTATCAGCCCCAGCATTTT. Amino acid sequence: CASSIARGGYQPQHF.

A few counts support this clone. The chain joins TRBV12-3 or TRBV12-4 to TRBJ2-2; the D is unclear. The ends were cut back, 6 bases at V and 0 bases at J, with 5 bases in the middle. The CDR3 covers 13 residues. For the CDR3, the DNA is TGTGCCAGCAGGGGCCCGAACACCGGGGAGCTGTTTTTT. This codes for CASRGPNTGELFF.

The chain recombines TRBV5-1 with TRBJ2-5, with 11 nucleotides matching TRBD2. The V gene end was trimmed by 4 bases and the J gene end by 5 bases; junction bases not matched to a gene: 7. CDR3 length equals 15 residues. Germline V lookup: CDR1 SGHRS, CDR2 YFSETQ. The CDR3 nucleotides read TGCGCCAGCAGCCTGACTAGCGGGGAGGGGGAGACCCAGTACTTC. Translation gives CASSLTSGEGETQYF.

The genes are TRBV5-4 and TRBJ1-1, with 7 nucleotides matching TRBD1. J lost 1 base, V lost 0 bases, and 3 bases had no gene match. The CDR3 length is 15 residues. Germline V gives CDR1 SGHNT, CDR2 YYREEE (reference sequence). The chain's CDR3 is CASSLGGQANTEAFF. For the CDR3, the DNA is TGTGCCAGCAGCTTGGGCGGACAGGCGAACACTGAAGCTTTCTTT.

The CDR3, as DNA: TGTGCCAGCAGCTTAGGCCGAGGACACTCCTACGAGCAGTACTTC. It is translated as CASSLGRGHSYEQYF. V and J are TRBV11-3 and TRBJ2-7; D might be TRBD1 (5 bases). The CDR3 runs 15 residues. The germline gives CDR1 SGHNT, CDR2 YENEEA. V gave up 1 base and J gave up 0 bases, with 10 bases separating them.

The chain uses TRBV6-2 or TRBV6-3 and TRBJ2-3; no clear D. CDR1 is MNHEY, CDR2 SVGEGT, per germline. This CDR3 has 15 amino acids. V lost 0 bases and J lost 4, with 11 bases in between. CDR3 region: CASSYSVDSPDTQYF. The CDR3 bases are TGTGCCAGCAGTTACTCGGTCGACTCCCCAGATACGCAGTATTTT.

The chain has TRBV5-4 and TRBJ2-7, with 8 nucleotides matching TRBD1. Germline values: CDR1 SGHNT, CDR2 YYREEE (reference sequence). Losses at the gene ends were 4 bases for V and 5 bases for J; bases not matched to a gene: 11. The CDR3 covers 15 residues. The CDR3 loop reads CASSPTGGREDEQYF. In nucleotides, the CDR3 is TGTGCCAGCAGCCCAACAGGGGGTAGGGAAGACGAGCAGTACTTC.

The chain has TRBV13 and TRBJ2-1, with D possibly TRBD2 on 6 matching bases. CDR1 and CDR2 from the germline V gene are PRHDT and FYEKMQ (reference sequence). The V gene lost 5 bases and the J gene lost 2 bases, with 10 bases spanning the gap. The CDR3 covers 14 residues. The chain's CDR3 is CASSKLATYNEQFF. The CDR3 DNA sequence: TGTGCCAGCAGCAAGCTAGCGACCTACAATGAGCAGTTCTTC.

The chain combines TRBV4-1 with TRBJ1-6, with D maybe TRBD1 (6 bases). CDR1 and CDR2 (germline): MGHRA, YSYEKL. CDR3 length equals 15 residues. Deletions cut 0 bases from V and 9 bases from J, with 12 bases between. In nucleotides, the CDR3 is TGCGCCAGCAGCCAAGATTCTGGGGGCAGTTCACCCCTCCACTTT. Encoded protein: CASSQDSGGSSPLHF.

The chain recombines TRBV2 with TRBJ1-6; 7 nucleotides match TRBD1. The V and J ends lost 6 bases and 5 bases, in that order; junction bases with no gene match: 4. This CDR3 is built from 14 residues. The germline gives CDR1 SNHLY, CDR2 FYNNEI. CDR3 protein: CASRTGLDNSPLHF. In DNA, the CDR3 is TGTGCCAGCAGGACAGGGCTAGATAATTCACCCCTCCACTTT. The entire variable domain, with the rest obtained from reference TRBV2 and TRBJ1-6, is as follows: EPEVTQTPSHQVTQMGQEVILRCVPISNHLYFYWYRQILGQKVEFLVSFYNNEISEKSEIFDDQFSVERPDGSNFTLKIRSTKLEDSAMYFCASRTGLDNSPLHFGNGTRLTVT.

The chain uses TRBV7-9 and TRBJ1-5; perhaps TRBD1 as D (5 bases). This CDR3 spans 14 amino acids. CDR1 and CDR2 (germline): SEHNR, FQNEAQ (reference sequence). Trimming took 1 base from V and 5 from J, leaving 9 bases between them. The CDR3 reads CASSLGGGDQPQHF. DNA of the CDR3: TGTGCCAGCAGCTTAGGGGGCGGGGATCAGCCCCAGCATTTT.

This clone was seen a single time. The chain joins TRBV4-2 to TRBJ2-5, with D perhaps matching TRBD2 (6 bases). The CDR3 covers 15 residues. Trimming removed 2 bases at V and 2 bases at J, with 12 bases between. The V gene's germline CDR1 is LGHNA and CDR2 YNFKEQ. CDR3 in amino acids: CASSQNGGKQETQYF. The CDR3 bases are TGTGCCAGCAGCCAAAACGGCGGGAAACAAGAGACCCAGTACTTC.

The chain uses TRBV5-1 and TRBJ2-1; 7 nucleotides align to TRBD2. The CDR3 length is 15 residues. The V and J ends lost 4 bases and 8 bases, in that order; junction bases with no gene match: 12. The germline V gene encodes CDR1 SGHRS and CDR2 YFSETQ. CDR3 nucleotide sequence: TGCGCCAGCAGCGTACAAAGGGGCGCGGGGGATGAGCAGTTCTTC. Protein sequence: CASSVQRGAGDEQFF.

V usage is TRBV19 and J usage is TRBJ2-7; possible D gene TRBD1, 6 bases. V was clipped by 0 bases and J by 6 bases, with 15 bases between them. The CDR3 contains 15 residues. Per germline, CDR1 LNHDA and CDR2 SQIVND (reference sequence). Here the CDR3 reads CASSIEGTPLGEQYF. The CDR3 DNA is TGTGCCAGTAGTATAGAAGGGACACCGTTGGGCGAGCAGTACTTC.

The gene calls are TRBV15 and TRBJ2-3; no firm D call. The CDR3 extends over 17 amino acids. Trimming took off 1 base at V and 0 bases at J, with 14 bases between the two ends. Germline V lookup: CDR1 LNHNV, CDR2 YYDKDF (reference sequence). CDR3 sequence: CATSRGVGGPSTDTQYF. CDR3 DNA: TGTGCCACCAGCAGAGGGGTCGGCGGCCCTAGCACAGATACGCAGTATTTT.